This record covers a single T cell receptor (beta chain). Methods used by the authors: For nucleated cells, counts were estimated from reference gene primer amplification. The data were produced by immunoSEQ multiplex PCR, yet TCRdb's version contains in-frame clones alone and is incomplete. That table is the source of V, J and clone size, and D and trimming were worked out from the DNA. The sample yields 300,000 to 400,000 clones, roughly 88% seen once. The sample belongs to a study of blood T cell repertoires in COVID-19. The sequence was collected from a woman in her fifties or sixties with active or convalescent COVID-19. The sequencing input was peripheral blood.

CDR3 DNA: TGTGCCAGCAGCTTTTCGGGGGGACCGGATACGCAGTATTTT. Amino acids: CASSFSGGPDTQYF. The rearrangement joins TRBV7-3 to TRBJ2-3; 7 positions agree with TRBD2. Germline CDR1 and CDR2: SGHTA and FQGTGA. J was trimmed by 6 bases and V by 3 bases; bases with no gene match: 6. CDR3 length: 14 residues.